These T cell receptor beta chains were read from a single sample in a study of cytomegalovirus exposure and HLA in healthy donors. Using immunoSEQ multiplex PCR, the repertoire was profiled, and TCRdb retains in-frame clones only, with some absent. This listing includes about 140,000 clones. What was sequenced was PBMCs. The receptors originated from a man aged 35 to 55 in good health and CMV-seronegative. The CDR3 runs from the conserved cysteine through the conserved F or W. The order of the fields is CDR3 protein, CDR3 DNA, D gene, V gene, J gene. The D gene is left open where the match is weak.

CDR3aa: CASSSGQASTYGYTF; CDR3nt: TGCGCCAGCAGCTCTGGACAGGCCTCTACCTATGGCTACACCTTC; d_gene: TRBD1; v_gene: TRBV5-1; j_gene: TRBJ1-2
CDR3aa: CASSPDLRDMGLVTLHF; CDR3nt: TGTGCCAGCTCACCGGACCTCCGGGACATGGGTCTAGTAACCCTCCACTTT; d_gene: .; v_gene: TRBV18; j_gene: TRBJ1-6
CDR3aa: CASSLGTSGGEGQYF; CDR3nt: TGTGCCAGCAGCCTCGGGACTAGCGGGGGGGAGGGGCAGTATTTT; d_gene: TRBD2; v_gene: TRBV9; j_gene: TRBJ2-3
CDR3aa: CASRLTGEAFF; CDR3nt: TGTGCCAGCAGGCTGACAGGGGAAGCTTTCTTT; d_gene: TRBD1; v_gene: TRBV28; j_gene: TRBJ1-1
CDR3aa: CASSLHRGPQETQYF; CDR3nt: TGTGCCAGCAGCTTACACAGGGGACCCCAAGAGACCCAGTACTTC; d_gene: TRBD1; v_gene: TRBV5-6; j_gene: TRBJ2-5
CDR3aa: CASSYRGNRAMETQYF; CDR3nt: TGTGCCAGCAGTTACCGGGGAAATAGGGCAATGGAGACCCAGTACTTC; d_gene: .; v_gene: TRBV6-5; j_gene: TRBJ2-5
CDR3aa: CASNPSGAQEAQYF; CDR3nt: TGTGCCAGCAACCCTAGCGGGGCTCAAGAGGCCCAGTACTTC; d_gene: TRBD2; v_gene: TRBV6-6; j_gene: TRBJ2-5
CDR3aa: CASSFVDRDNSPLHF; CDR3nt: TGTGCCAGCAGCTTCGTAGACAGGGATAATTCACCCCTCCACTTT; d_gene: TRBD1; v_gene: TRBV13; j_gene: TRBJ1-6
CDR3aa: CASSLEGGKQETQYF; CDR3nt: TGTGCCAGCAGCTTAGAAGGGGGTAAACAAGAGACCCAGTACTTC; d_gene: .; v_gene: TRBV11-1; j_gene: TRBJ2-5
CDR3aa: CASRGGGEVNTEAFF; CDR3nt: TGTGCAAGTCGCGGAGGAGGAGAGGTGAACACTGAAGCTTTCTTT; d_gene: .; v_gene: TRBV12-2; j_gene: TRBJ1-1
CDR3aa: CAISELVGALYGYTF; CDR3nt: TGTGCCATCAGTGAGTTGGTTGGGGCACTCTATGGCTACACCTTC; d_gene: .; v_gene: TRBV10-3; j_gene: TRBJ1-2
CDR3aa: CASSRGLAVTSSYNEQFF; CDR3nt: TGCGCCAGCAGCCGGGGACTAGCGGTCACAAGCTCCTACAATGAGCAGTTCTTC; d_gene: TRBD2; v_gene: TRBV4-3; j_gene: TRBJ2-1
CDR3aa: CASSLPTSGTDTQYF; CDR3nt: TGTGCCAGCAGCTTACCGACTAGCGGCACAGATACGCAGTATTTT; d_gene: TRBD2; v_gene: TRBV7-6; j_gene: TRBJ2-3
CDR3aa: CASSPLGQGEKLFF; CDR3nt: TGTGCCAGCAGCCCTTTGGGGCAGGGGGAAAAACTGTTTTTT; d_gene: .; v_gene: TRBV5-5; j_gene: TRBJ1-4
CDR3aa: CAIYRDRNYGYTF; CDR3nt: TGTGCCATTTACCGGGACAGGAACTATGGCTACACCTTC; d_gene: TRBD1; v_gene: TRBV6-5; j_gene: TRBJ1-2